The 26 T cell receptor beta chains listed next were all sequenced from one sample in a study of breast tumors, draining lymph nodes, adjacent tissues. TCRdb analysed the multiplex PCR reads with MiXCR anew, one entry per CDR3 protein. This sample carries about 14,000 distinct CDR3 sequences, 50% to 70% of them seen once, and the ten largest clones take approximately 30%. The source material was tumor-adjacent breast tissue. Source of these receptors: a female donor with breast cancer. Some clones in this sample may be carry-over from other donors' samples.

This clonotype was observed a handful of times. This chain links TRBV6-7 with TRBJ1-2; possibly TRBD1 for D (6 bases). TRBV6-7 is an ORF, with its function uncertain. V lost 5 bases, J lost 4 bases, and 11 bases lay in between. The CDR3 is made up of 13 amino acids. The CDR3 protein is CASSHLGAYGYTF. For the CDR3, the DNA is TGTGCCAGCAGTCACTTGGGGGCCTATGGCTACACCTTC.

By sample fraction, this clonotype is medium-sized. CDR3 sequence (DNA): TGTGCCAGCAGCCCCCCGGGTCGAGAGACCCAGTACTTC. Translation: CASSPPGRETQYF. V and J are TRBV6-6 and TRBJ2-5, with D hard to call. From germline, CDR1 is MNHNY and CDR2 SVGAGI (reference sequence). V was trimmed by 6 bases and J by 4 bases, leaving 12 bases between them. The CDR3 is 13 amino acids.

CDR3 DNA sequence: TGTGCCAGCAGTGAGGAAGGGACAGGTGGAGAGACCCAGTACTTC. Protein sequence: CASSEEGTGGETQYF. This chain links TRBV6-4 with TRBJ2-5, with 8 nucleotides matching TRBD1. CDR1 is MRHNA and CDR2 is SNTAGT in the germline V gene. The J segment lost 4 bases and the V segment lost 3 bases, leaving 7 bases of the junction unmatched. The CDR3 is made up of 15 amino acids.

A word on this clonotype: Without the conserved terminal phenylalanine or tryptophan, this CDR3 likely stems from a read error. The rearrangement links TRBV5-6 to TRBJ2-7; either TRBD1 or TRBD2 may supply D (5 bases each). The CDR3 loop spans 12 amino acids. V gave up 8 bases and J gave up 3 bases, with 12 bases separating them. The germline CDR1 and CDR2 sequences are SGHDT and YYEEEE. The CDR3 reads CASSVGVYEQYL. The DNA of the CDR3 is TGTGCCAGTAGCGTGGGGGTCTACGAGCAGTACTTG.

Comments on this clonotype: Its ends do not fully match the called genes, so a read error is possible. In nucleotides, the CDR3 is TGTGCCGGCAGTGACCAAACCCCAGGGGGCAGTGGGCAGTTCTTC. Translated, it gives CAGSDQTPGGSGQFF. The rearrangement uses TRBV6-1 and TRBJ2-1; TRBD1 matches 8 bases. Germline V gene data show CDR1 as MNHNS and CDR2 as SASEGT. The CDR3 is 15 residues long.

This clonotype has at least ten counts. The CDR3 loop reads CASSGQGAQETQYF. The CDR3 region has the DNA TGCGCCAGCAGCGGACAGGGGGCCCAAGAGACCCAGTACTTC. V is TRBV5-1 and J is TRBJ2-5; 11 positions match TRBD1. The CDR3 has 14 residues. Germline V gene sequence: CDR1 SGHRS, CDR2 YFSETQ. J gave up 1 base and V 4 bases, and 0 bases lay outside the gene matches.

The V and J genes are TRBV20-1 and TRBJ2-1; 7 positions agree with TRBD2. Per the germline V gene, CDR1 is DFQATT and CDR2 is SNEGSKA (reference sequence). After removal of 1 base from V and 5 bases from J, the junction contained 2 bases not matched to a gene. The CDR3 has 13 amino acids. The CDR3 loop is CSARVLADNEQFF. In DNA form, the CDR3 reads TGCAGTGCTAGAGTTCTAGCGGACAATGAGCAGTTCTTC.

V is TRBV29-1 and J is TRBJ1-2; D ambiguous. Trimming took off 7 bases at V and 2 bases at J, with 26 bases between the two ends. The CDR3 spans 17 residues. Germline V gives CDR1 SQVTM, CDR2 ANQGSEA. CDR3 in DNA: TGCAGCGGCCCCGCGCCCCCCCGAGGGCCCGTAAACTATGGCTACACCTTC. Its protein product is CSGPAPPRGPVNYGYTF.

This clonotype is deemed medium-sized. The chain combines TRBV20-1 with TRBJ2-3; 7 nucleotides agree with TRBD2. V lost 5 bases to trimming and J lost 5 bases; unmatched junction nucleotides: 4. The CDR3 is 12 residues long. Germline CDR1 and CDR2: DFQATT and SNEGSKA (reference sequence). Here the CDR3 reads CSAGRAEDTQYF. Written as DNA, the CDR3 is TGCAGTGCTGGGAGGGCCGAAGATACGCAGTATTTT.

V and J are TRBV10-3 and TRBJ1-5; perhaps TRBD1 as D (5 bases). The ends were cut back, 0 bases at V and 5 bases at J, with 11 bases in the middle. Germline V CDR1 and CDR2: ENHRY, SYGVKD. The CDR3 runs 15 residues. This CDR3 reads CAISESGDRYQPQHF. DNA for the CDR3: TGTGCCATCAGTGAGTCGGGGGACCGTTATCAGCCCCAGCATTTT.

The J gene is TRBJ1-5, the V gene TRBV7-8; D is possibly TRBD1 (5 bases). This CDR3 comprises 11 residues. Between the trimmed V and J ends, which lost 0 bases and 16 bases, there was a span of 10 bases. Germline V CDR1 and CDR2: SGHVS, FQNEAQ. CDR3 residues: CASSLAGTKHF. CDR3 bases: TGTGCCAGCAGCTTAGCCGGGACTAAACATTTT.

On this clonotype: A junction end diverges from the germline sequence, so it may reflect a read error. The chain combines TRBV12-3 or TRBV12-4 with TRBJ2-7, with no clear D. The CDR3 length is 14 residues. The CDR3: CTSAFREPSYEQYF. The CDR3 nucleotides read TGTACCAGCGCTTTCCGCGAACCGTCTTACGAGCAGTACTTC.

The rearrangement uses TRBV5-1 and TRBJ2-2; D is uncertain. The CDR3 sequence is 14 residues long. Per germline, CDR1 SGHRS and CDR2 YFSETQ. Trimming took 0 bases from V and 5 from J, leaving 8 bases between them. The DNA for the CDR3 is TGCGCCAGCAGCTTGGGGCAGTCTACCGGGGAGCTGTTTTTT. Its protein is CASSLGQSTGELFF.

This clonotype was counted a single time. The junction does not match germline at one end; this may be a read error. The rearrangement links TRBV7-7 to TRBJ2-2, with 8 bases lining up with TRBD1. CDR1 is SSHAT, CDR2 FNYEAQ, per germline (reference sequence). This CDR3 contains 16 residues. The CDR3 spells CASSSRQGPHTGELFF. CDR3 DNA sequence: TGTGCTAGCAGCTCCCGACAGGGGCCGCACACCGGGGAGCTGTTTTTT.

The genes are TRBV11-3 and TRBJ2-7, with TRBD2 as a possible D gene (6 bases). The CDR3 covers 11 residues. Germline CDR1 is SGHNT and CDR2 is YENEEA. The germline V and J ends were trimmed by 8 bases and 6 bases, with 11 bases remaining between them. CDR3 in DNA: TGTGCCAGCCGACTAGTCTGCGAGCAGTACTTC. It codes for CASRLVCEQYF.

The gene calls are TRBV12-3 or TRBV12-4 and TRBJ2-7, with a possible D match to TRBD1 (6 bases). V was cut by 2 bases and J by 3 bases, with 8 bases left in between. The CDR3 is 13 residues long. The CDR3 bases are TGTGCCAGCAGTTTACAGGGGAACTACGAGCAGTACTTC. The encoded protein is CASSLQGNYEQYF.

This clonotype was seen once. The chain couples TRBV2 to TRBJ1-2; 7 bases fit TRBD1. V was pared by 6 bases and J by 5 bases, with 6 bases of the junction left unmatched. The CDR3 runs to 13 residues. The germline V gene has CDR1 SNHLY and CDR2 FYNNEI. CDR3: CASRPGQLYGYTF. Here the CDR3 DNA reads TGTGCCAGCAGACCGGGACAGCTTTATGGCTACACCTTC. Together with reference TRBV2 and TRBJ1-2, the CDR3 gives the full variable domain: EPEVTQTPSHQVTQMGQEVILRCVPISNHLYFYWYRQILGQKVEFLVSFYNNEISEKSEIFDDQFSVERPDGSNFTLKIRSTKLEDSAMYFCASRPGQLYGYTFGSGTRLTVV.

This clonotype was observed once. This chain links TRBV5-8 with TRBJ2-5; D remains ambiguous. Germline CDR1 and CDR2: SGHTS and YDEGEE. V shed 1 base and J shed 5 bases, with 9 bases lying between them. The CDR3 length is 13 residues. The CDR3 bases are TGTGCCAGCAGCTTGAGGGTACTGGAGACCCAGTACTTC. Translating gives CASSLRVLETQYF.

The rearrangement uses TRBV4-1 and TRBJ1-2; 9 nucleotides align to TRBD1. V shed 0 bases, J shed 5 bases, and the junction held 7 bases outside the gene matches. This CDR3 is 16 amino acids long. Germline CDR1 MGHRA, CDR2 YSYEKL. DNA for the CDR3: TGCGCCAGCAGCCAAGATCAAGGACAGGGGTCGTATGGCTACACCTTC. Translated, it gives CASSQDQGQGSYGYTF.

The V and J genes are TRBV25-1 and TRBJ2-3; TRBD1 aligns across 9 bases. V was pared by 1 base and J by 5 bases, with 7 bases of the junction left unmatched. This CDR3 contains 16 residues. The germline gives CDR1 MGHDK, CDR2 SYGVNS. CDR3 protein: CASSELWTGVRDTQYF. CDR3 nucleotide sequence: TGTGCCAGCAGTGAATTATGGACAGGGGTGAGAGATACGCAGTATTTT.

The genes are TRBV20-1 and TRBJ2-5; D may be TRBD2 (5 bases). The germline CDR1 and CDR2 sequences are DFQATT and SNEGSKA (reference sequence). This CDR3 region has 13 residues. The V and J ends lost 5 bases and 2 bases respectively, with 12 bases between them. CDR3 DNA sequence: TGCAGTGCTCGACTACCGCGGCAAGAGACCCAGTACTTC. It yields the protein CSARLPRQETQYF.

The chain couples TRBV19 to TRBJ1-4; no clear D. Germline lookup yields CDR1 LNHDA and CDR2 SQIVND (reference sequence). There are 14 residues in the CDR3. Trimming pared 3 bases from V and 2 bases from J, leaving 7 bases between. CDR3 sequence: CASSISTTNEKLFF. CDR3 nucleotides: TGTGCCAGTAGTATCTCTACGACTAATGAAAAACTGTTTTTT. Filled out from reference TRBV19 and TRBJ1-4, the complete variable domain reads DGGITQSPKYLFRKEGQNVTLSCEQNLNHDAMYWYRQDPGQGLRLIYYSQIVNDFQKGDIAEGYSVSREKKESFPLTVTSAQKNPTAFYLCASSISTTNEKLFFGSGTQLSVL.

Here the CDR3 reads CSASTGDQPQHF. CDR3 bases: TGCAGTGCTAGTACGGGGGATCAGCCCCAGCATTTT. The rearrangement uses TRBV20-1 and TRBJ1-5; tentatively, D is TRBD1 (5 bases). Trimming shortened V by 3 bases and J by 5 bases, and 8 bases separated the two germline ends. Germline CDR1 DFQATT, CDR2 SNEGSKA (reference sequence). The CDR3 consists of 12 residues.

By sample fraction, this clonotype is medium-sized. The gene calls are TRBV15 and TRBJ2-7; unclear D gene. This CDR3 comprises 13 residues. Germline CDR1 is LNHNV and CDR2 is YYDKDF (reference sequence). V dropped 5 bases and J dropped 2 bases, with 10 bases sitting between them. DNA for the CDR3: TGTGCCACCAGCCTCAGCAGAACCTACGAGCAGTACTTC. It is translated as CATSLSRTYEQYF. The full variable domain, in which reference TRBV15 and TRBJ2-7 provide the parts outside the CDR3, is DAMVIQNPRYQVTQFGKPVTLSCSQTLNHNVMYWYQQKSSQAPKLLFHYYDKDFNNEADTPDNFQSRRPNTSFCFLDIRSPGLGDTAMYLCATSLSRTYEQYFGPGTRLTVT.

The chain recombines TRBV7-3 with TRBJ2-7, with D perhaps TRBD2 (5 bases). V lost 3 bases, J lost 12 bases, and 15 bases lay in between. Germline assignment: CDR1 SGHTA and CDR2 FQGTGA. The CDR3 is 12 amino acids. This chain's CDR3 is CASSFPRLPLYF. The DNA for the CDR3 is TGTGCCAGCAGCTTCCCACGACTACCCTTGTACTTC.

V gene TRBV25-1 combines with J gene TRBJ1-2, with 9 positions matching TRBD1. This CDR3 region has 16 residues. J was trimmed by 8 bases and V by 3 bases; bases with no gene match: 13. Germline V lookup: CDR1 MGHDK, CDR2 SYGVNS. CDR3: CASSDQSGTGISGYTF. CDR3 in DNA: TGTGCCAGCAGTGACCAATCCGGGACAGGGATCTCCGGCTACACCTTC.